A selection of T cell receptor beta chains follows, all from one sample in a study of cytomegalovirus exposure and HLA in healthy donors. Method: immunoSEQ multiplex PCR; TCRdb's copy keeps in-frame clones and lacks some. The sample contains around 20,000 clones, 70% to 85% of which appear only once. Sequencing used PBMCs. These receptors originate from a human donor in good health. Both conserved end residues are part of each CDR3. D genes are given only for firm matches. Only part of the rows carry a size: once, few, many, or a class if the clone is expanded.

TRBD1,TRBJ2-7,NA,TRBV27,CASRRDRDTYEQYF,TGTGCCAGCAGGCGGGACAGGGATACGTACGAGCAGTACTTC
NA,TRBJ2-1,NA,TRBV7-6,CASSSQGYNEQFF,TGTGCCAGCAGCTCACAGGGTTACAATGAGCAGTTCTTC
NA,TRBJ1-4,NA,TRBV9,CASSPRARGTTNEKLFF,TGTGCCAGCAGCCCCCGCGCCCGAGGGACAACTAATGAAAAACTGTTTTTT
TRBD1,TRBJ2-3,NA,TRBV11-2,CASSSRDRVTDTQYF,TGTGCCAGCAGCTCCCGGGACAGGGTAACAGATACGCAGTATTTT
NA,TRBJ1-5,NA,TRBV19,CASSIGNQPQHF,TGTGCCAGTAGTATCGGGAATCAGCCCCAGCATTTT
TRBD1,TRBJ1-5,once,TRBV19,CASRLPGGAQPQHF,TGTGCCAGTAGGCTTCCAGGGGGCGCGCAGCCCCAGCATTTT
TRBD2,TRBJ2-1,NA,TRBV19,CASSIGNSGSNEQFF,TGTGCCAGTAGTATAGGAAATAGCGGGAGTAATGAGCAGTTCTTC
TRBD1,TRBJ1-2,NA,TRBV29-1,CSVRQGAGGYTF,TGCAGCGTTAGACAGGGGGCCGGAGGCTACACCTTC
NA,TRBJ1-1,NA,TRBV7-9,CASSFGGAEAFF,TGTGCCAGCAGCTTCGGGGGGGCTGAAGCTTTCTTT
TRBD1,TRBJ2-1,NA,TRBV18,CASSPRSPGQGANNEQFF,TGTGCCAGCTCACCCAGATCGCCGGGACAGGGGGCCAACAATGAGCAGTTCTTC
TRBD1,TRBJ1-2,NA,TRBV18,CASSPETGGDYGYTF,TGTGCCAGCTCACCAGAGACAGGGGGCGACTATGGCTACACCTTC
TRBD2,TRBJ2-1,NA,TRBV11-2,CASSFGLAGAQFF,TGTGCCAGCAGCTTTGGACTAGCGGGAGCCCAGTTCTTC
TRBD1,TRBJ1-2,NA,TRBV15,CATSRVGGRGNYGYTF,TGTGCCACCAGCAGAGTGGGCGGCAGGGGGAACTATGGCTACACCTTC
TRBD1,TRBJ1-5,NA,TRBV6-1,CASRRQGASDQPQHF,TGTGCCAGCAGGCGACAGGGGGCGTCAGATCAGCCCCAGCATTTT
TRBD1,TRBJ1-1,NA,TRBV7-9,CASSEGQGLTEAFF,TGTGCCAGCAGCGAGGGACAGGGACTCACTGAAGCTTTCTTT
NA,TRBJ1-3,few,TRBV30,CAWSTGMAGNTIYF,TGTGCCTGGAGTACAGGGATGGCTGGAAACACCATATATTTT
NA,TRBJ2-4,NA,TRBV19,CASIQGSIQYF,TGTGCCAGTATTCAGGGAAGCATTCAGTACTTC
TRBD1,TRBJ1-3,NA,TRBV5-6,CASSVILTGARSGNTIYF,TGTGCCAGCAGCGTGATCCTAACAGGGGCCCGCTCTGGAAACACCATATATTTT
NA,TRBJ2-7,NA,TRBV29-1,CSVERQSGEQYF,TGCAGCGTTGAGAGACAGTCGGGCGAGCAGTACTTC
TRBD1,TRBJ1-2,NA,TRBV30,CAWKGTANYYGGYTF,TGTGCCTGGAAAGGGACAGCTAACTACTATGGTGGCTACACCTTC
NA,TRBJ1-5,NA,TRBV19,CASSIGEGRGNQPQHF,TGTGCCAGTAGTATTGGGGAGGGTAGGGGCAATCAGCCCCAGCATTTT
TRBD1,TRBJ1-4,NA,TRBV11-2,CASSPPPRGHEKLFF,TGTGCCAGCAGCCCTCCCCCCAGGGGGCACGAAAAACTGTTTTTT
TRBD1,TRBJ2-5,NA,TRBV27,CASRRGQVQETQYF,TGTGCCAGCAGAAGAGGACAGGTCCAAGAGACCCAGTACTTC
NA,TRBJ2-2,NA,TRBV5-1,CASSPDRGLTGELFF,TGCGCCAGCAGCCCCGACAGGGGACTAACCGGGGAGCTGTTTTTT
NA,TRBJ2-5,NA,TRBV7-9,CASSLSGIVQETQYF,TGTGCCAGCAGCTTATCAGGGATAGTCCAAGAGACCCAGTACTTC
TRBD1,TRBJ2-1,NA,TRBV5-1,CASSSLDRRLSYNEQFF,TGCGCCAGCAGCTCACTGGACAGGCGCCTATCCTACAATGAGCAGTTCTTC
TRBD2,TRBJ2-5,NA,TRBV5-1,CASSSSGRETQYF,TGCGCCAGCAGCTCTAGCGGGAGAGAGACCCAGTACTTC
TRBD1,TRBJ1-2,NA,TRBV11-2,CASSQQRQGYNYGYTF,TGTGCCAGCAGCCAGCAACGACAGGGTTACAACTATGGCTACACCTTC
TRBD1,TRBJ2-1,NA,TRBV27,CASSLWDRGDEQFF,TGTGCCAGCAGTTTATGGGACAGGGGTGATGAGCAGTTCTTC
TRBD1,TRBJ1-2,NA,TRBV18,CASSPGTGVVGYTF,TGTGCCAGCTCACCGGGGACAGGGGTTGTTGGCTACACCTTC
NA,TRBJ1-3,NA,TRBV23-1,CASSQLRRDSSGNTIYF,TGCGCCAGCAGTCAATTAAGACGCGACAGCTCTGGAAACACCATATATTTT
TRBD1,TRBJ2-7,few,TRBV4-3,CASSQGTGDHEQYF,TGCGCCAGCAGCCAAGGGACAGGGGACCACGAGCAGTACTTC
NA,TRBJ1-1,NA,TRBV7-8,CASSWGGKSTEAFF,TGTGCCAGCAGCTGGGGGGGGAAGTCCACTGAAGCTTTCTTT
NA,TRBJ1-1,NA,TRBV10-3,CASEEDTSKDTEAFF,TGTGCCAGCGAAGAAGACACCTCAAAGGACACTGAAGCTTTCTTT
TRBD1,TRBJ2-7,NA,TRBV7-2,CASSPRGGTGSYEQYF,TGTGCCAGCAGCCCAAGGGGCGGGACAGGCTCCTACGAGCAGTACTTC
NA,TRBJ2-4,NA,TRBV6-5,CASSRGTAKNIQYF,TGTGCCAGCAGCCGCGGGACGGCAAAAAACATTCAGTACTTC
TRBD2,TRBJ2-2,NA,TRBV19,CASSWSGVNTGELFF,TGTGCCAGTAGTTGGAGCGGGGTTAACACCGGGGAGCTGTTTTTT
NA,TRBJ1-1,NA,TRBV7-2,CASSLAFSRAGMNTEAFF,TGTGCCAGCAGCTTAGCGTTTTCTAGGGCAGGGATGAACACTGAAGCTTTCTTT
NA,TRBJ2-7,once,TRBV7-2,CASSYKDSYASYEQYF,TGTGCCAGCAGCTACAAGGACTCGTACGCCTCCTACGAGCAGTACTTC
NA,TRBJ2-7,NA,TRBV6-5,CASTRGASYEQYF,TGTGCCAGCACCCGGGGGGCGTCCTACGAGCAGTACTTC